The 5 T cell receptor beta chains in this list originate from one sample, sequenced in a study of T cells in Graves' hyperthyroidism and ophthalmopathy (dated by TCRdb to about 2019). Library creation used multiplex PCR. The reads were generated on an Illumina HiSeq 2000. TCR beta CDR3 regions were amplified from RNA transcripts. The first round of RT-PCR for the TCR CDR3 was performed with the HTBI primer set and the Qiagen OneStep RT-PCR kit. The public sequencing data were trimmed at Q25 with fastp and processed into clonotypes with MiXCR by TCRdb, which kept only in-frame beta chains. For every CDR3 protein sequence, its rows merge into one entry that carries the most common genes and DNA. The sample table shows 250,000 to 400,000 distinct CDR3 sequences, and around 13% are seen once. Jointly, the top ten make up roughly 35% of the sample. The sequenced sample was blood. The receptors were sampled from a woman aged 40 to 50 with Graves' ophthalmopathy.

Many counts were recorded for this clonotype. The chain uses TRBV28 and TRBJ2-1, with 9 bases lining up with TRBD2. With V trimmed by 4 bases and J by 2 bases, 6 bases remained unmatched. The CDR3 contains 16 residues. CDR1 and CDR2 (germline): MDHEN, SYDVKM. The CDR3 nucleotides read TGTGCCAGCAGTTCGAGACTAGCGGCTACCTACAATGAGCAGTTCTTC. It yields the protein CASSSRLAATYNEQFF.

This CDR3 is CASSPGTGLFYNGYTF. The DNA for the CDR3 is TGTGCCAGCAGCCCCGGGACAGGGTTATTCTACAATGGCTACACCTTC. V is TRBV3-1 and J is TRBJ1-2; 9 bases align to TRBD1. There are 16 residues in the CDR3. V lost 4 bases to trimming and J lost 6 bases; unmatched junction nucleotides: 12. From germline, CDR1 is LGHDT and CDR2 YNNKEL (reference sequence).

This clonotype was picked up many times. This chain connects TRBV6-1 to TRBJ2-5; D is perhaps TRBD1 (5 bases). V shed 1 base and J shed 2 bases, with 11 bases lying between them. The germline V gene has CDR1 MNHNS and CDR2 SASEGT. This CDR3 is built from 15 residues. The CDR3 DNA follows: TGTGCCAGCAGTGAAGTATTCCGGACACAAGAGACCCAGTACTTC. It translates to CASSEVFRTQETQYF.

This chain links TRBV20-1 with TRBJ2-3, with D unclear. Germline CDR1 DFQATT, CDR2 SNEGSKA (reference sequence). The V end lost 1 base, the J end lost 8 bases, and 16 bases lay between the germline ends. The CDR3 has 14 amino acids. The CDR3 nucleotides read TGCAGTGCTAGAGGCCTTTCTAACCCCCCTACGCAGTATTTT. This gives the protein CSARGLSNPPTQYF.

With regard to this clonotype: This may come from a read error, since a much larger clone is one base off. The chain uses TRBV12-3 or TRBV12-4 and TRBJ1-1, with 7 nucleotides matching TRBD1. The CDR3 is 15 amino acids. The DNA for the CDR3 is TGTGCCAGCAGTTTCCCTCAGGCCAGGGGGACTGGAGCTTTCTTT. It codes for CASSFPQARGTGAFF.